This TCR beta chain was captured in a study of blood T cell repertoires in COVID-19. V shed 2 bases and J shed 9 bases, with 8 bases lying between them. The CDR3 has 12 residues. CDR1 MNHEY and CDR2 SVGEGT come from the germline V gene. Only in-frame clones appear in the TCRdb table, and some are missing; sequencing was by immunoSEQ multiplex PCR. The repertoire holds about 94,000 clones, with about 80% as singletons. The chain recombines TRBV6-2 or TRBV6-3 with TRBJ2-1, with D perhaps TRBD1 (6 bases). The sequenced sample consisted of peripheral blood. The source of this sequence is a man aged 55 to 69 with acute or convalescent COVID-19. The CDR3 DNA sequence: TGTGCCAGCAGTTACCGGACAGCTGAGCAGTTCTTC. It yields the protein CASSYRTAEQFF.